These T cell receptor beta chains were read from a single sample in a study of graft-versus-host responses after intestinal transplantation. Generated by immunoSEQ multiplex PCR, the TCRdb table keeps only in-frame clones and is missing some. This sample has approximately 14,000 clones, with about two thirds found just once. The material sequenced was ileum tissue, taken approximately 670 days after intestinal transplantation. The receptors were gathered from a human patient who received an intestinal transplant, so some T cells may come from the graft donor. Each CDR3 is given with its conserved first and last residue. Fields, in order: V gene, J gene, D gene, clone size, CDR3 protein, CDR3 DNA. D genes are given only for firm matches. Clone size is stated in some rows and not others, as once, few, many or a class when expanded.

TRBV4-1,TRBJ2-7,TRBD1,-,CASSQVSGGAYEQYF,TGCGCCAGCAGCCAAGTATCAGGGGGCGCGTACGAGCAGTACTTC
TRBV30,TRBJ2-7,TRBD1,-,CASDGTVSYEQYF,TGTGCCAGCGACGGGACAGTCTCCTACGAGCAGTACTTC
TRBV19,TRBJ1-1,-,-,CASSIGWQVNRLGPEAFF,TGTGCCAGTAGTATAGGATGGCAGGTGAACAGGCTGGGGCCTGAAGCTTTCTTT
TRBV7-2,TRBJ1-4,TRBD1,-,CASSPTGGGEKLFF,TGTGCCAGCAGCCCTACAGGGGGGGGTGAAAAACTGTTTTTT
TRBV6-1,TRBJ2-7,-,-,CAASSYEQYF,TGTGCGGCCTCCTCCTACGAGCAGTACTTC
TRBV5-1,TRBJ2-7,TRBD1,-,CASSPWTGKVYEQYF,TGCGCCAGCAGCCCTTGGACAGGGAAAGTCTACGAGCAGTACTTC
TRBV5-1,TRBJ2-3,TRBD1,-,CASRRDRVADTQYF,TGCGCCAGCAGGCGGGACAGGGTGGCAGATACGCAGTATTTT
TRBV11-2,TRBJ2-7,-,-,CASSLTVPSYEQYF,TGTGCCAGCAGCTTAACAGTTCCTTCCTACGAGCAGTACTTC
TRBV2,TRBJ1-5,TRBD1,once,CASSGQGRDQPQHF,TGTGCCAGCAGTGGACAGGGGAGGGATCAGCCCCAGCATTTT
TRBV2,TRBJ1-2,TRBD1,-,CASSGRGPGYGYTF,TGTGCCAGCAGTGGCAGGGGGCCGGGCTATGGCTACACCTTC
TRBV5-1,TRBJ1-1,-,-,CASSLELGADTEAFF,TGCGCCAGCAGCTTGGAACTGGGGGCCGACACTGAAGCTTTCTTT
TRBV2,TRBJ2-5,-,-,CASRTYIETQYF,TGTGCCAGCAGGACATATATTGAGACCCAGTACTTC
TRBV29-1,TRBJ2-7,TRBD1,-,CSVAGTGDIDEQYF,TGCAGCGTTGCCGGGACAGGGGATATCGACGAGCAGTACTTC